This record covers a single T cell receptor beta chain. Germline V gene sequence: CDR1 MGHDK, CDR2 SYGVNS. The CDR3 sequence is 14 residues long. The junction had 6 bases not matched to a gene; V was cut back by 2 bases and J by 7 bases. Original analysis: From reference gene primer amplification, estimates of nucleated cell counts were derived. The repertoire was sequenced with immunoSEQ multiplex PCR; TCRdb's copy has only in-frame clones and lacks some. Clone size and the V and J calls come from that table; the DNA yielded D and trimming. Among over 200,000 clones listed, roughly four fifths were seen once. The sample originates from a study of blood T cell repertoires in COVID-19. At the level of the study: The study drew acute and convalescent COVID-19 samples from the United States, Italy and Spain. Sample material is recorded as cDNA or gDNA derived from T cells, B-cell-depleted T cells, or PBMCs.

The chain carries TRBV25-1 and TRBJ1-2; 8 nucleotides line up with TRBD1. The clonotype was recovered from a woman between 35 and 50 years old with active or convalescent COVID-19. Sequences were obtained from peripheral blood. The CDR3: CASSERDRKSGYTF. In DNA form, the CDR3 reads TGTGCCAGCAGTGAACGGGACAGGAAATCTGGCTACACCTTC.